This T cell receptor beta chain emerged from a study of identical twins. Study outcomes and limitations: Recombination models fit unrelated individuals' TCR alpha sharing but underestimated twins'.

Germline trimming cut 6 bases from V and 0 bases from J; bases unmatched to any gene: 2. Germline CDR1 and CDR2: ENHRY and SYGVKD. The CDR3 contains 15 residues. This clonotype turned up a few times. Its antigen is as yet unknown. MiXCR, run by TCRdb on the 5' RACE reads, gives a single entry per CDR3 protein. This table holds around 570,000 distinct CDR3 sequences, 7.5% to 10% found once. This sample was shared with a second study, whose subject was yellow fever vaccine responses in identical twins.

This sequence joins TRBV10-3 and TRBJ2-3; TRBD2 matches 11 bases. The source of this sequence is a woman aged 18 to 35 in good health. The sequenced material came from PBMCs. CDR3 in amino acids: CAIRLAGGSTDTQYF. The CDR3 DNA reads as TGTGCCATCAGGCTAGCGGGGGGTAGCACAGATACGCAGTATTTT.